The present entry profiles one TCR beta chain with its context. The TCRbeta library incorporated unique molecular identifiers. TCRdb used MiXCR to reprocess the PCR reads, holding one entry per CDR3 protein. The repertoire has roughly 590,000 distinct CDR3 sequences, around 17% of them found once; the top ten carry 1.1%. These data belong to a study of T-cell reconstitution after alpha-beta-depleted transplantation in children. The sequence derives from a human donor who donated a stem cell graft to a child with acute myeloid leukemia. This material consisted of PBMCs from the stem cell graft donor, taken from the stem cell graft.

CDR3 DNA sequence: TGTGCCAGCAGTTTATGGGGCGCCAGGGAGGATACGCAGTATTTT. Encoded protein: CASSLWGAREDTQYF. This chain uses TRBV27 with TRBJ2-3; D could derive from TRBD1 or TRBD2 (5 bases each). This CDR3 is built from 15 residues. Germline assignment: CDR1 MNHEY and CDR2 SMNVEV (reference sequence). V gave up 1 base and J gave up 6 bases, with 14 bases separating them.